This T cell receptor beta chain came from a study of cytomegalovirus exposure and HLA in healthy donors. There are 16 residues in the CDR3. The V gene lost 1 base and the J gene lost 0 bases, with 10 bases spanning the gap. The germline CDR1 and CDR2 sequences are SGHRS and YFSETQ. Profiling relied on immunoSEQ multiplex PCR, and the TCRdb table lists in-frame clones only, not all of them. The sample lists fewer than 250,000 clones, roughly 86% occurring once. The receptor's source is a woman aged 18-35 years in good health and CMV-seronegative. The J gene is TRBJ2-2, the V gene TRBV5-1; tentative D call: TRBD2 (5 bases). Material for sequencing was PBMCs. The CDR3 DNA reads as TGCGCCAGCAGCTTGACGGAGGCGGCGAACACCGGGGAGCTGTTTTTT. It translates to CASSLTEAANTGELFF.